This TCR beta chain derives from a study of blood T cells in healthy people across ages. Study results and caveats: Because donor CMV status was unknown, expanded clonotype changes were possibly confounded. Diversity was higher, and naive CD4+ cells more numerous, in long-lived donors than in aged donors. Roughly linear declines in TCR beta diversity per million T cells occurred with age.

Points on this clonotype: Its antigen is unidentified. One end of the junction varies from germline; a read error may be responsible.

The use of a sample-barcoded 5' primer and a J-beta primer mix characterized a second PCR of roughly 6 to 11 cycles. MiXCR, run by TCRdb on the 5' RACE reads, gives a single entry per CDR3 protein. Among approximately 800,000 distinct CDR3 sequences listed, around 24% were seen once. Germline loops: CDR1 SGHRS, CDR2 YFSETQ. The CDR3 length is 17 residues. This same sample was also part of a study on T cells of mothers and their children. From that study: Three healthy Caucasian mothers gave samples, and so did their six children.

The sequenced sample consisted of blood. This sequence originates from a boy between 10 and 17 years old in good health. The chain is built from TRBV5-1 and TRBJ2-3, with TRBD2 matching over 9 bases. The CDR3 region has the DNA TGCGCCAGCAACTTGGTAGCTAGCGGGGAGTCCACAGATACGCAGTATTTT. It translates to CASNLVASGESTDTQYF.